Below, 13 T cell receptor beta chains from the same sample are listed, as sequenced in a study of blood T cell repertoires in COVID-19 (dated by TCRdb to 2020 to 2022). Libraries were built with the immunoSEQ multiplex PCR assay. Not all clones reach the TCRdb copy of this immuneACCESS table, which keeps in-frame sequences only. Checked studies attribute under half of the gap to unresolved V genes and leave the rest unexplained. The sample records 150,000 to 200,000 clones, around 80% of which are singletons. Of the sample, approximately 10% falls within the top ten clones. The sample was PBMCs or T cells enriched from blood (not recorded which). The origin of the receptors is a man aged 45-60 years who had recovered from COVID-19.

This clone turned up a few times. The chain carries TRBV9 and TRBJ2-7; unclear D gene. V was trimmed by 0 bases and J by 7 bases, leaving 20 bases between them. The CDR3 is 16 amino acids. Per germline, CDR1 SGDLS and CDR2 YYNGEE. The CDR3 protein is CASSVGFQRHVGEQYF. The CDR3, as DNA: TGTGCCAGCAGCGTAGGGTTCCAGCGCCACGTTGGGGAGCAGTACTTC.

The chain carries TRBV27 and TRBJ1-2, with D tentatively TRBD1 (5 bases). The CDR3 covers 17 residues. Germline V CDR1 and CDR2: MNHEY, SMNVEV (reference sequence). V lost 4 bases, J lost 1 base, and 19 bases lay in between. CDR3 bases: TGTGCCAGCAGTTCCCCCCTGAGGCAGGGACTTAACTATGGCTACACCTTC. Translated, it gives CASSSPLRQGLNYGYTF.

This clone was recorded only once. This rearrangement joins TRBV29-1 to TRBJ1-2; 7 nucleotides align to TRBD1. The CDR3 loop spans 14 amino acids. V lost 2 bases to trimming and J lost 4 bases; unmatched junction nucleotides: 7. Germline CDR1 SQVTM, CDR2 ANQGSEA. CDR3 in DNA: TGCAGCGTTGAATCAGGGGGTGCCATCTATGGCTACACCTTC. It specifies CSVESGGAIYGYTF.

The rearrangement links TRBV5-1 to TRBJ1-6; a possible D gene is TRBD1 (5 bases). Germline V gene data show CDR1 as SGHRS and CDR2 as YFSETQ. The CDR3 is 23 amino acids. The V and J ends lost 3 bases and 0 bases respectively, with 31 bases between them. CDR3 residues: CASSSGVKGHDGLLSSYNSPLHF. The DNA of the CDR3 is TGCGCCAGCAGCTCGGGGGTTAAAGGCCACGACGGGCTCCTGAGCTCCTATAATTCACCCCTCCACTTT.

The chain joins TRBV9 to TRBJ1-2, with D hard to call. The germline V gene has CDR1 SGDLS and CDR2 YYNGEE. V was trimmed by 5 bases and J by 4 bases, leaving 9 bases between them. The CDR3 extends over 12 amino acids. As DNA, the CDR3 is TGTGCCAGCAGTCCGGGTGCCTATGGCTACACCTTC. Its translation: CASSPGAYGYTF.

In this sample, this clone turned up a few times. The chain links TRBV5-1 to TRBJ1-3; maybe TRBD1 (5 bases). V was trimmed by 4 bases and J by 4 bases, leaving 15 bases between them. The germline V gene encodes CDR1 SGHRS and CDR2 YFSETQ. This CDR3 region has 15 residues. The CDR3 DNA reads as TGCGCCAGCAGCCCTAGTTGGGGGGTCGGAAACACCATATATTTT. Residues: CASSPSWGVGNTIYF.

This chain joins TRBV19 and TRBJ2-2; D is ambiguous. V lost 6 bases and J 4 bases, leaving 9 bases between the germline ends. The germline CDR1 and CDR2 sequences are LNHDA and SQIVND (reference sequence). The CDR3 is 13 residues long. CDR3 in DNA: TGTGCCAGTAGGACGACTTTCACCGGGGAGCTGTTTTTT. Translation gives CASRTTFTGELFF.

The CDR3 DNA follows: TGCAGCGTTGGTTTGGACAGGGGGATCGTGGAGACCCAGTACTTC. It is translated as CSVGLDRGIVETQYF. The chain uses TRBV29-1 and TRBJ2-5; 10 bases agree with TRBD1. Germline assignment: CDR1 SQVTM and CDR2 ANQGSEA. V trimming: 4 bases; J trimming: 5 bases; junction bases outside the gene matches: 10. The CDR3 covers 15 residues.

The chain couples TRBV5-4 to TRBJ1-2; 10 bases map to TRBD1. CDR1 is SGHNT and CDR2 is YYREEE in the germline V gene (reference sequence). After removal of 5 bases from V and 7 bases from J, the junction contained 11 bases not matched to a gene. The CDR3 extends over 15 amino acids. The CDR3 region has the DNA TGTGCCAGCAGGATGACAGGGGGCGGTTTAACTGGCTACACCTTC. This codes for CASRMTGGGLTGYTF.

The chain joins TRBV2 to TRBJ2-5; TRBD1 matches 7 bases. Germline V gives CDR1 SNHLY, CDR2 FYNNEI. The CDR3 is made up of 14 amino acids. J gave up 2 bases and V 8 bases, and 8 bases lay outside the gene matches. The CDR3 spells CASRNNRGQETQYF. The CDR3 DNA sequence: TGTGCCAGCCGAAACAACAGGGGACAAGAGACCCAGTACTTC.

This rearrangement joins TRBV10-3 to TRBJ1-6; D remains unclear. CDR1 ENHRY and CDR2 SYGVKD come from the germline V gene. The CDR3 is made up of 16 amino acids. V lost 1 base and J 0 bases, leaving 7 bases between the germline ends. The CDR3 loop reads CAISELRSSYNSPLHF. CDR3 bases: TGTGCCATCAGTGAGTTAAGGAGCTCCTATAATTCACCCCTCCACTTT.

The chain has TRBV19 and TRBJ1-5; possibly TRBD1 for D (6 bases). Between the trimmed V and J ends, which lost 1 base and 2 bases, there was a span of 9 bases. The germline CDR1 and CDR2 sequences are LNHDA and SQIVND (reference sequence). The CDR3 length is 15 residues. The CDR3 is CASSIGPGGNQPQHF. The DNA of the CDR3 is TGTGCCAGTAGTATAGGTCCAGGGGGCAATCAGCCCCAGCATTTT.

This clone was recorded at least ten times. The gene calls are TRBV28 and TRBJ2-5; 11 nucleotides line up with TRBD2. Germline CDR1 reads MDHEN; CDR2 reads SYDVKM. This CDR3 has 16 amino acids. V shed 4 bases and J 3 bases; nucleotides not matched to a gene: 7. The CDR3 bases are TGTGCCAGCAGTTCTTTAGCGGGGGGGCCGGAAGAGACCCAGTACTTC. Encoded protein: CASSSLAGGPEETQYF.